The following is a T cell receptor (beta chain) sequence with its context. Recovered participants had two consecutive negative NP/OP PCR tests, healthcare professional clearance, or symptom resolution. These data originate in a study of blood T cell repertoires in COVID-19. Generated by immunoSEQ multiplex PCR, the TCRdb table keeps only in-frame clones and is missing some. The data contain more than 400,000 clones, 90% of them singletons. The germline gives CDR1 MNHEY, CDR2 SVGAGI. V was cut by 0 bases and J by 1 base, with 7 bases left in between. The CDR3 consists of 15 residues. This chain joins TRBV6-5 and TRBJ1-3, with D unresolved. Sequences were obtained from PBMCs or T cells enriched from blood (not recorded which). The sequence came from a man aged 18 to 29 who had recovered from COVID-19. The DNA for the CDR3 is TGTGCCAGCAGTTACTCGAGGGAATCTGGAAACACCATATATTTT. Translating it yields CASSYSRESGNTIYF.